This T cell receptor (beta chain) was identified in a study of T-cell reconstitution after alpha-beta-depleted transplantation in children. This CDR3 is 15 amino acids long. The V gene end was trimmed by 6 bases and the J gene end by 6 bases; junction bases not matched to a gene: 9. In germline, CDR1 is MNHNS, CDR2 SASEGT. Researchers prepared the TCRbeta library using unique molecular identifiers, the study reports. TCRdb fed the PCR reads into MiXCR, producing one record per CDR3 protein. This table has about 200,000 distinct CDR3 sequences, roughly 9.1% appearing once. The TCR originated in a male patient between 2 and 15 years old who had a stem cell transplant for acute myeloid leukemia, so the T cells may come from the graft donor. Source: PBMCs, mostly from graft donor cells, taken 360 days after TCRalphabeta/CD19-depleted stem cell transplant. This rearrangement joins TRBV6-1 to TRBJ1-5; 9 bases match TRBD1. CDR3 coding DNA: TGTGCCAGCAGAGCACAGGGGGCCGTGCCTCAGCCCCAGCATTTT. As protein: CASRAQGAVPQPQHF.